This TCR beta chain derives from a study of T cells after somatic rescue of genetic block. Trimming removed 1 base at V and 4 bases at J, with 11 bases between. The CDR3 loop spans 15 amino acids. In germline, CDR1 is SGHRS, CDR2 YFSETQ. Profiled with immunoSEQ multiplex PCR; TCRdb holds only in-frame clones, not every one. The table records 85,000 to 90,000 clones, more than 80% of them present only once. The chain joins TRBV5-1 to TRBJ2-2; the D is unclear. The origin of this receptor is a woman between 18 and 29 years old. Material: peripheral blood mononuclear cells (PBMCs). CDR3 residues: CASSLRVPPTGELFF. The DNA for the CDR3 is TGCGCCAGCAGCTTGAGGGTTCCTCCCACCGGGGAGCTGTTTTTT.